This TCR beta chain was retrieved from a study of OX40 agonist ivuxolimab in advanced cancers. The wider study: Patients were dosed intravenously with ivuxolimab at 0.01 to 10 mg/kg every 2 weeks. Regarding the study as a whole: CD4+ and CD8+ blood T cells expanded clonally by week 6 at 0.1 to 3.0 mg/kg. With doses of 0.1-3.0 mg/kg, partial responders showed among the lowest clonal expansion. It was also the case that some nonresponders had low normalized T-cell clonal expansion.

The table lists this clone with a count of one. The antigen is not known. CDR3 length equals 13 residues. Trimming left V 6 bases short and J 8 bases short, with 17 bases between. Germline-derived CDR1 and CDR2 are SGHDT and YYEEEE. Profiled with immunoSEQ multiplex PCR; TCRdb holds only in-frame clones, not every one. There are roughly 61,000 clones in the sample; nearly 90% occur only once, and 0.3% to 0.45% lies in the top ten. This sample comprised CD4+ or CD8+ T cells sorted from blood, obtained in a trial of the OX40 agonist ivuxolimab. The V and J genes are TRBV5-6 and TRBJ1-2, with D possibly being TRBD1 (5 bases). The origin of this receptor is an adult with an advanced solid tumor such as melanoma, head and neck, liver or kidney cancer. In nucleotides, the CDR3 is TGTGCCAGCACCCTATGGGGGACTCGGGGCTACACCTTC. It translates to CASTLWGTRGYTF.